This T cell receptor (beta chain) appears in the sequencing data of a study of tissue T cells after allogeneic stem cell transplantation. Clones were read by immunoSEQ multiplex PCR, and TCRdb kept only the in-frame ones, dropping some. The table shows 20,000 to 25,000 clones, with 69% occurring only once. Findings of the study overall: Blood and spleen captured only part of the tissue TCR repertoire.

V was clipped by 0 bases and J by 1 base, with 5 bases between them. CDR3 length: 14 amino acids. In germline, CDR1 is LGHNA, CDR2 YNLKQL (reference sequence). With respect to this clone: What it binds is not known. Gene labels here are mouse ones. The CDR3 goes on 1 residue after the read ends, and that part is filled in from the germline J gene. Other DNA sequences in the sample encode the same CDR3.

This TCR came from a female BALB/c mouse in good health. The strain's MHC haplotype is H2-d. The chain couples TRBV5 to TRBJ2-4, with a weak D call TRBD1 (5 bases). Sequences were obtained from blood. The CDR3 DNA, read in part, is TGTGCCAGCAGCCAAGAAGGGGGTCAAAACACCTTGTAC. It encodes CASSQEGGQNTLY. In full, the CDR3 is CASSQEGGQNTLYF.